The source of this TCR beta chain is a study of shared clonotypes between healthy human individuals. Using immunoSEQ multiplex PCR, the repertoire was profiled, and TCRdb retains in-frame clones only, with some absent. Seen here are about 1.5 million clones, 98% observed once, and the top ten hold about 0.4%. Study-wide results and limits: Sharing across a handful of donors was seen in roughly 5.2% of naive CD4 clonotypes.

Deletions cut 7 bases from V and 6 bases from J, with 19 bases between. Germline-derived CDR1 and CDR2 are ENHRY and SYGVKD. This CDR3 is built from 14 residues. Comment on this clone: Its antigen is not identified.

This receptor was obtained from a man under 40 in good health. The sequencing sample was made of naive CD4+ T cells sorted from blood. The subset is: CD45RA+ positively selected. The genes are TRBV10-3 and TRBJ2-7; the D is unclear. This CDR3 is CAIKFSFNGGEQYF. The CDR3 DNA follows: TGTGCCATCAAGTTCTCCTTTAACGGCGGCGAGCAGTACTTC.